This TCR beta chain was sequenced for a study of T cells expressing NK-cell markers. Looking at the study overall: The TCR beta repertoires were obtained from sorted CD3+CD56+NKG2C+, CD3+CD56+NKG2C- and CD3+CD56-NKG2C+ T cells. The sequencing cohort of eight donors included seven HCMV-seropositive individuals and one seronegative individual. General study findings and limits: As a fraction of CD8+ T cells, dominant NKG2C+ clonotypes reached roughly 1.0-7.5% in 5 to 7 donors.

Concerning this clonotype itself: The antigen is undetermined.

cDNA encoding TCR beta was synthesized via 5'RACE template switching incorporating UMIs. Reanalyzing the 5' RACE reads, TCRdb keeps one entry per CDR3 protein, without DNA. This sample carries a few hundred thousand distinct CDR3 sequences, with less than 4.5% going to the ten biggest clones. The CDR3 is 13 amino acids. CDR1 is LGHDT, CDR2 YNNKEL, per germline (reference sequence). V gene TRBV3-1 combines with J gene TRBJ2-1. This sequence originates from a man aged 18 to 29 in good health. Sequencing was done on a sample of blood T cells: a sorted CD56 or NKG2C T cell subset, CD4+ or CD8+ T cells, or bulk PBMC T cells (not recorded which). This CDR3 reads CASSLQITNEQFF.